This entry concerns a single TCR beta chain. The sample is drawn from a study of Ad26.COV2.S vaccination and SARS-CoV-2 variants. Treatment denoted: 15 to 20 received Ad26.COV2.S at low or high dose, single or two shots; about 5 received placebo; per-sample allocation not given. Specimen acquisition occurred on day 63 following the initial vaccine or placebo injection. The donor's status was that of an adult aged 18-55 years in Boston. Trimming removed 6 bases at V and 0 bases at J, with 11 bases between. Germline V gene sequence: CDR1 MNHEY, CDR2 SMNVEV (reference sequence). The CDR3 contains 14 residues. Method: immunoSEQ multiplex PCR; TCRdb's copy keeps in-frame clones and lacks some. Seen here are around 370,000 clones, roughly 85% observed once, and the top ten hold approximately 3.5%.

This chain connects TRBV27 to TRBJ1-2, with a tentative D call TRBD1 (5 bases). The source material was peripheral blood, sampled in a trial of Ad26.COV2.S vaccine versus placebo. The sequence was collected from a person aged 18-65 years who received the Ad26.COV2.S COVID-19 vaccine or a placebo. The chain's CDR3 is CASSPGGPNYGYTF. The CDR3 region has the DNA TGTGCCAGCAGCCCCGGGGGTCCTAACTATGGCTACACCTTC.